This T cell receptor (beta chain) was obtained from a study of T cells in Graves' hyperthyroidism and ophthalmopathy. From RNA transcripts, TCR beta CDR3 regions were amplified. The HTBI primer set served for first-round RT-PCR of the TCR CDR3. TCRdb reprocessed the multiplex PCR reads with MiXCR, giving one entry per CDR3 protein. The sample holds roughly 130,000 distinct CDR3 sequences, approximately 20% seen once. The sequence derives from a woman between 50 and 59 years old with Graves' hyperthyroidism that later progressed to Graves' ophthalmopathy. The sequencing input was blood.

The CDR3 region is CASSPDGARNTIYF. The CDR3 bases are TGTGCCAGTAGCCCGGACGGGGCTCGAAACACCATATATTTT. The rearrangement links TRBV19 to TRBJ1-3, with TRBD1 as a possible D gene (5 bases). Trimming stripped 6 bases from V and 5 bases from J, with 14 bases between. The CDR3 consists of 14 residues. The germline V gene encodes CDR1 LNHDA and CDR2 SQIVND (reference sequence).